A single sample gave rise to the 7 T cell receptor beta chains below, sequenced in a study of blood T cell repertoires in COVID-19. Clones were sequenced by immunoSEQ multiplex PCR, and TCRdb holds only the in-frame ones, with some missing. The table has about 180,000 clones, about 81% seen once. Source material: peripheral blood. These TCRs come from a woman aged 80 or over with COVID-19, enrolled during active disease.

This clone was counted between two and nine times. This rearrangement joins TRBV18 to TRBJ1-3; no definite D call. Trimming took off 3 bases at V and 0 bases at J, with 18 bases between the two ends. Germline values: CDR1 KGHSH, CDR2 LQKENI. This CDR3 region has 18 residues. CDR3 protein: CASSPVLVRGDSGNTIYF. CDR3 coding DNA: TGTGCCAGCTCACCCGTCTTGGTCCGCGGTGACTCTGGAAACACCATATATTTT.

This sequence joins TRBV6-5 and TRBJ1-2; D is uncertain. The germline CDR1 and CDR2 sequences are MNHEY and SVGAGI. The CDR3 contains 12 residues. V gave up 5 bases and J gave up 4 bases, with 8 bases separating them. DNA for the CDR3: TGTGCCAGCAGTCCGGGATTCTATGGCTACACCTTC. This gives the protein CASSPGFYGYTF.

The chain has TRBV27 and TRBJ1-2; no firm D call. The germline V gene encodes CDR1 MNHEY and CDR2 SMNVEV (reference sequence). Deletions cut 3 bases from V and 8 bases from J, with 13 bases between. CDR3 length equals 13 residues. In DNA form, the CDR3 reads TGTGCCAGCAGTTTCTCTGGCCCAGGCGGCTACACCTTC. Amino acid sequence: CASSFSGPGGYTF.

The chain has TRBV29-1 and TRBJ1-2; D gene unclear. V lost 5 bases and J lost 5, with 15 bases in between. CDR1 and CDR2 (germline): SQVTM, ANQGSEA. The CDR3 spans 13 residues. The CDR3 coding sequence is TGCAGCGTTAATGAGGGAGAGGGATATGGCTACACCTTC. It yields the protein CSVNEGEGYGYTF.

This sequence joins TRBV10-3 and TRBJ2-7; TRBD1 agrees at 10 bases. Unmatched junction bases numbered 10, after V lost 6 bases and J lost 5 bases. There are 15 residues in the CDR3. Germline CDR1 and CDR2: ENHRY and SYGVKD. CDR3 in amino acids: CAIRPGQGLVHEQYF. The CDR3 DNA reads as TGTGCCATCAGGCCGGGACAGGGGTTAGTCCACGAGCAGTACTTC.

This chain connects TRBV30 to TRBJ2-3; D unresolved. The CDR3 is 15 amino acids. Germline V gene data show CDR1 as GTSNPN and CDR2 as SVGIG (reference sequence). Trimming removed 0 bases from V and 0 bases from J, with 10 bases in between. For the CDR3, the DNA is TGTGCCTGGAGTGTGGGCGCGTCTAGCACAGATACGCAGTATTTT. Translation gives CAWSVGASSTDTQYF. Full variable domain (remainder filled in from reference TRBV30 and TRBJ2-3): SQTIHQWPATLVQPVGSPLSLECTVEGTSNPNLYWYRQAAGRGLQLLFYSVGIGQISSEVPQNLSASRPQDRQFILSSKKLLLSDSGFYLCAWSVGASSTDTQYFGPGTRLTVL.

This sequence joins TRBV24-1 and TRBJ2-1, with a weak D call TRBD1 (6 bases). CDR1 KGHDR and CDR2 SFDVKD come from the germline V gene. Trimming took 1 base from V and 4 from J, leaving 10 bases between them. This CDR3 contains 15 residues. CDR3 residues: CATSDLGDIYNEQFF. CDR3 bases: TGTGCCACCAGTGATTTAGGGGACATTTACAATGAGCAGTTCTTC.